This record covers a single T cell receptor (beta chain). The sample comes from a study of cytomegalovirus exposure and HLA in healthy donors. V shed 0 bases and J 3 bases; nucleotides not matched to a gene: 8. From germline, CDR1 is SGDLS and CDR2 YYNGEE. CDR3 length: 19 amino acids. 60 Vbeta and 13 Jbeta primers were used in PCR. Assay used: immunoSEQ multiplex PCR; TCRdb lists only in-frame clones, some missing. The listing records roughly 120,000 clones. The chain joins TRBV9 to TRBJ2-1; 14 bases match TRBD2. The receptor was derived from a man aged 25 to 40 in good health and CMV-seronegative. The specimen was PBMCs. CDR3 protein: CASSVVPRLAGGHYNEQFF. The CDR3 region has the DNA TGTGCCAGCAGCGTAGTCCCCCGACTAGCGGGAGGGCACTACAATGAGCAGTTCTTC. The full variable domain, with the rest looked up from reference TRBV9 and TRBJ2-1, is DSGVTQTPKHLITATGQRVTLRCSPRSGDLSVYWYQQSLDQGLQFLIQYYNGEERAKGNILERFSAQQFPDLHSELNLSSLELGDSALYFCASSVVPRLAGGHYNEQFFGPGTRLTVL.